Shown below are 2 T cell receptor beta chains from a single sample sequenced in a study of tumor-infiltrating lymphocytes in primary liver carcinoma. RNA and DNA were co-extracted from approximately 20-30 mg of unsorted bulk tissue. The researchers produced TCR beta cDNA from around 0.5 ug total RNA with a constant-region primer. It was through three nested multiplex PCR rounds of slightly modified ARM-PCR that TCR beta libraries arose. Investigators reported that the first two PCR rounds, at around 10 cycles each, used TRBV1-TRBV30 forward primers with a C-beta reverse primer. TCRdb passed the multiplex PCR reads through MiXCR, listing each CDR3 protein once. Of 150,000 to 200,000 distinct CDR3 sequences in the sample, 85% were seen once. The specimen sequenced was tumor tissue from primary liver carcinoma. These receptors all come from a man aged 40-55 years with primary liver carcinoma and hepatitis B virus infection.

Notes on this clonotype: Since the CDR3 does not end with the conserved phenylalanine or tryptophan, this likely comes from a read error. V gene TRBV30 combines with J gene TRBJ2-7; 10 bases map to TRBD1. Germline V CDR1 and CDR2: GTSNPN, SVGIG (reference sequence). Losses at the gene ends were 1 base for V and 5 bases for J; bases not matched to a gene: 5. The CDR3 covers 14 residues. The CDR3 nucleotides read TGTGCCTGGAGTGATACCGGGACAGGGGACGAGCAGTACTTA. Protein product: CAWSDTGTGDEQYL.

Comment on this clonotype: A much larger clone sits a single nucleotide away, making a read error possible. The CDR3 does not close with the conserved phenylalanine or tryptophan, likely indicating a read error. V and J are TRBV28 and TRBJ2-7; D gene ambiguous. Germline V lookup: CDR1 MDHEN, CDR2 SYDVKM. The CDR3 has 12 amino acids. Trimming pared 5 bases from V and 2 bases from J, leaving 7 bases between. The CDR3 nucleotides are TGTGCCAGCAGTCGGTGGCCCTACGAGCAGTACTTA. It specifies CASSRWPYEQYL.